One sample yielded the 17 T cell receptor beta chains listed below, sequenced in a study of T cell responses to AZD1222 COVID-19 vaccine. The assay was immunoSEQ multiplex PCR, and TCRdb's table has in-frame clones only and misses some. The data hold approximately 190,000 clones, with 92% observed a single time. The sample consisted of peripheral blood, taken on day 0 of AZD1222 vaccination. Receptors originate from an adult in good health.

The count of this clone is one. The chain recombines TRBV3-1 (or the pseudogene TRBV3-2) with TRBJ1-3; D perhaps matches TRBD1 (5 bases). V was pared by 1 base and J by 0 bases, with 13 bases between. This CDR3 is 17 amino acids long. Germline V CDR1 and CDR2: LGHDT, YNNKEL (reference sequence). CDR3 protein: CASSQVRGGTSGNTIYF. The CDR3, as DNA: TGTGCCAGCAGCCAAGTGCGGGGGGGTACCTCTGGAAACACCATATATTTT.

This chain connects TRBV12-5 to TRBJ2-2, with a tentative D call TRBD1 (5 bases). Looked up from germline, CDR1 is LGHNT and CDR2 is FRNRAP. There are 14 residues in the CDR3. Trimming removed 4 bases from V and 0 bases from J, with 6 bases in between. The CDR3 coding sequence is TGTGCTAGTGGTTGGGGCGCGAACACCGGGGAGCTGTTTTTT. It translates to CASGWGANTGELFF.

V is TRBV2 and J is TRBJ1-2; D unresolved. Germline lookup yields CDR1 SNHLY and CDR2 FYNNEI. The CDR3 sequence is 12 residues long. With 9 bases removed from V and 0 bases from J, the gap between germline ends came to 8 bases. The CDR3 region is CASVISNYGYTF. In DNA form, the CDR3 reads TGTGCCAGTGTTATTTCTAACTATGGCTACACCTTC.

The chain couples TRBV6-5 to TRBJ2-5, with 8 bases identical to TRBD1. V dropped 5 bases and J dropped 6; count of bases not matched to a gene: 8. The CDR3 sequence is 14 residues long. Per germline, CDR1 MNHEY and CDR2 SVGAGI. CDR3 region: CASSLDRGKKTQYF. The CDR3 DNA is TGTGCCAGCAGTCTAGACAGGGGAAAAAAGACCCAGTACTTC.

V and J are TRBV3-1 (or the pseudogene TRBV3-2) and TRBJ1-3; D may be TRBD1 (6 bases). V lost 4 bases and J 4 bases, leaving 14 bases between the germline ends. The CDR3 contains 15 residues. Germline V lookup: CDR1 LGHDT, CDR2 YNNKEL (reference sequence). The CDR3 coding sequence is TGTGCCAGCAGCCGGACAGCTCTATGGGGAAACACCATATATTTT. Protein sequence: CASSRTALWGNTIYF.

V is TRBV3-1 (or the pseudogene TRBV3-2) and J is TRBJ1-1; no reliable D call. Looked up from germline, CDR1 is LGHDT and CDR2 is YNNKEL (reference sequence). The CDR3 is 13 residues long. V was clipped by 6 bases and J by 1 base, with 9 bases between them. The CDR3 DNA is TGTGCCAGCAGTAGTCAGGAGAACACTGAAGCTTTCTTT. This gives the protein CASSSQENTEAFF.

The rearrangement links TRBV29-1 to TRBJ1-3; D gene uncertain. The CDR3 runs 16 residues. Trimming left V 4 bases short and J 0 bases short, with 16 bases between. CDR1 and CDR2 (germline): SQVTM, ANQGSEA. The CDR3 DNA reads as TGCAGCGTTGTGGGGTTCGGCAGGCTCTCTGGAAACACCATATATTTT. Translation gives CSVVGFGRLSGNTIYF.

The chain employs TRBV7-9 and TRBJ1-1; possibly TRBD1 for D (5 bases). V gave up 4 bases and J gave up 5 bases, with 14 bases separating them. This CDR3 region has 14 residues. Germline-derived CDR1 and CDR2 are SEHNR and FQNEAQ (reference sequence). The CDR3 is CASSSGLVETEAFF. The DNA for the CDR3 is TGTGCCAGCAGCTCAGGGTTGGTAGAGACTGAAGCTTTCTTT.

This rearrangement joins TRBV29-1 to TRBJ1-1; 8 bases agree with TRBD1. Per the germline V gene, CDR1 is SQVTM and CDR2 is ANQGSEA. J gave up 11 bases and V 0 bases, and 8 bases lay outside the gene matches. The CDR3 consists of 13 residues. The CDR3 nucleotides are TGCAGCGTTGAAGATCAACAGGGGGGGTCGGCTTTCTTT. Translated, it gives CSVEDQQGGSAFF.

V is TRBV9 and J is TRBJ2-3; TRBD2 might be the D (6 bases). The CDR3 has 15 residues. The germline CDR1 and CDR2 sequences are SGDLS and YYNGEE. V lost 5 bases, J lost 4 bases, and 17 bases lay in between. CDR3 DNA: TGTGCCAGCAGTACCAGCGGGTTTGAAGCAGATACGCAGTATTTT. Translating it yields CASSTSGFEADTQYF.

The chain carries TRBV19 and TRBJ2-5; no definite D call. The CDR3 is 12 residues long. Germline loops: CDR1 LNHDA, CDR2 SQIVND (reference sequence). Trimming removed 4 bases from V and 3 bases from J, with 6 bases in between. Here the CDR3 reads CASSNQEETQYF. The CDR3 DNA sequence: TGTGCCAGTAGTAACCAGGAAGAGACCCAGTACTTC. Full variable domain (rest looked up from reference TRBV19 and TRBJ2-5): DGGITQSPKYLFRKEGQNVTLSCEQNLNHDAMYWYRQDPGQGLRLIYYSQIVNDFQKGDIAEGYSVSREKKESFPLTVTSAQKNPTAFYLCASSNQEETQYFGPGTRLLVL.

In this sample, this clone turned up a few times. J is TRBJ2-2 and V is TRBV30; D gene unclear. CDR3 size: 14 residues. Germline-derived CDR1 and CDR2 are GTSNPN and SVGIG (reference sequence). Trimming took off 1 base at V and 1 base at J, with 7 bases between the two ends. CDR3 bases: TGTGCCTGGAGTGGCAATATGAACACCGGGGAGCTGTTTTTT. This codes for CAWSGNMNTGELFF.

The rearrangement joins TRBV29-1 to TRBJ1-2, with D hard to call. This CDR3 is 16 amino acids long. Trimming stripped 7 bases from V and 6 bases from J, with 27 bases between. Germline CDR1 is SQVTM and CDR2 is ANQGSEA. CDR3 sequence reads: CSARTTPLSARDGYTF. The CDR3 DNA reads as TGCAGCGCACGAACCACGCCGCTATCAGCGCGAGATGGCTACACCTTC.

The chain combines TRBV4-1 with TRBJ1-4; TRBD1 matches 8 bases. Germline values: CDR1 MGHRA, CDR2 YSYEKL. The CDR3 contains 16 residues. J was trimmed by 5 bases and V by 3 bases; bases with no gene match: 8. The CDR3, as DNA: TGCGCCAGCAGCCACCCCCGGACAGGGCGGAATGAAAAACTGTTTTTT. It is translated as CASSHPRTGRNEKLFF.

The gene calls are TRBV27 and TRBJ2-3, with 9 bases matching TRBD2. V dropped 7 bases and J dropped 2; count of bases not matched to a gene: 4. This CDR3 has 14 residues. The germline gives CDR1 MNHEY, CDR2 SMNVEV (reference sequence). CDR3 sequence reads: CASTLAGFTDTQYF. CDR3 in DNA: TGTGCCAGCACCCTAGCGGGATTCACAGATACGCAGTATTTT.

The chain joins TRBV29-1 to TRBJ2-1, with D uncertain. Between the trimmed V and J ends, which lost 0 bases and 9 bases, there was a span of 6 bases. Germline values: CDR1 SQVTM, CDR2 ANQGSEA. The CDR3 is 11 amino acids. The CDR3 protein is CSVEEQIEQFF. Here the CDR3 DNA reads TGCAGCGTTGAAGAGCAGATTGAGCAGTTCTTC.

The chain has TRBV7-8 and TRBJ1-2, with 7 bases aligning to TRBD1. This CDR3 is built from 16 residues. J gave up 3 bases and V 0 bases, and 7 bases lay outside the gene matches. Germline V CDR1 and CDR2: SGHVS, FQNEAQ. This CDR3 is CASSLALRGPDYGYTF. The CDR3 bases are TGTGCCAGCAGCTTAGCACTGAGGGGGCCGGACTATGGCTACACCTTC.